This TCR beta chain was recorded in a study of T cell repertoires in cytomegalovirus infection. The overall study: CMV infection and matching HLA type were both indicated by public TCR beta signatures.

Points from the study as a whole: Carriers of CMV plus the relevant HLA were identified by cumulative public TCR beta family frequency.

This clonotype has more than one count but fewer than ten. Its antigen is currently unknown. Per the germline V gene, CDR1 is DFQATT and CDR2 is SNEGSKA (reference sequence). The CDR3 consists of 16 residues. Trimming shortened V by 6 bases and J by 0 bases, and 18 bases separated the two germline ends. TCRdb independently ran MiXCR on the reads; one entry per CDR3 protein. There are some 700,000 distinct CDR3 sequences in the sample; 35% occur only once, and around 2.6% lies in the top ten. The sequence was obtained from a human donor in good health (CMV status not recorded). Some clones in this sample may be carry-over from other donors' samples. Sequenced material: PBMCs. The genes are TRBV20-1 and TRBJ1-3; D is unclear. In nucleotides, the CDR3 is TGCAGTGCGAGGGTCCAGGCCCTATCCTCTGGAAACACCATATATTTT. Its translation is CSARVQALSSGNTIYF.